The sequence of this T cell receptor (beta chain) was determined in a study of T cell responses to AZD1222 COVID-19 vaccine. Only in-frame clones appear in the TCRdb table, and some are missing; sequencing was by immunoSEQ multiplex PCR. Of around 140,000 clones in the sample, 80% to 95% were seen once. The V segment lost 4 bases and the J segment 5 bases; nucleotides outside the gene matches: 1. Germline V lookup: CDR1 PRHDT, CDR2 FYEKMQ (reference sequence). The length of the CDR3 is 14 residues. Findings and limits, study-wide: Nearly half of unique spike-specific TCRs reportedly avoided B.1.351 and B.1.1.7 mutated regions. White British donors predominated, females outnumbered males, and clonal diversity was possibly underestimated. Vaccine-related CD4 TCRs covered spike, predominating at 160-218 and 743-854.

Points on this clone: What it binds is unknown.

The sequencing used peripheral blood, collected on day 0 of AZD1222 vaccination. The genes are TRBV13 and TRBJ1-6; 8 nucleotides align to TRBD1. The sequence was collected from an adult in good health. CDR3 sequence reads: CASSSTGDNSPLHF. CDR3 sequence (DNA): TGTGCCAGCAGCTCGACAGGGGATAATTCACCCCTCCACTTT.